This entry features one T cell receptor beta chain sequence. Its antigen is currently unknown. Germline V gives CDR1 SEHNR, CDR2 FQNEAQ (reference sequence). The CDR3 contains 17 residues. V lost 4 bases and J 2 bases, leaving 20 bases between the germline ends. The data belong to a study of blood T cells in healthy people across ages. General study results and limits: Correlation between TCR beta diversity and naive T cell percentage was strong. Diversity of TCR beta per million T cells declined in a roughly linear way with age. Unknown donor CMV status possibly confounded expanded clonotype changes.

Alongside a J-beta primer mix, a sample-barcoded 5' primer served in a second PCR lasting about 7 to 12 cycles. No fewer than 3 million CDR3-containing paired-end reads came from each sample. One entry per CDR3 protein, called by TCRdb with MiXCR from the 5' RACE reads. The sample records about 1.4 million distinct CDR3 sequences, around 55% being singletons. V and J are TRBV7-9 and TRBJ2-5, with TRBD2 as a possible D gene (7 bases). Sequenced material: blood. The receptor was derived from a man aged 18 to 30 in good health. CDR3 sequence reads: CASSSSGGGEGQETQYF. Here the CDR3 DNA reads TGTGCCAGCAGCTCTAGCGGAGGGGGAGAGGGACAAGAGACCCAGTACTTC.